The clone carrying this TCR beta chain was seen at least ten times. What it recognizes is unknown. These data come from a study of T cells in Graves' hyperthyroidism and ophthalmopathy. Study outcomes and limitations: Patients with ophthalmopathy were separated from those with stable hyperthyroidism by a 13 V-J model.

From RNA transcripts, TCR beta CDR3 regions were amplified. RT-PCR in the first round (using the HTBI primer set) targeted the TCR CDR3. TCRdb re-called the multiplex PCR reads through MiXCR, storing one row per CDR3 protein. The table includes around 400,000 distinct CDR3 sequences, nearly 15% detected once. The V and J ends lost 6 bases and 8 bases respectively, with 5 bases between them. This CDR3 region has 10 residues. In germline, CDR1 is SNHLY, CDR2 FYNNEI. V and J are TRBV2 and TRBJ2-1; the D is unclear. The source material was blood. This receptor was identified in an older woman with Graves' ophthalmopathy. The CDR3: CASSSHEQFF. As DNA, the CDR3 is TGTGCCAGCAGCTCGCATGAGCAGTTCTTC.